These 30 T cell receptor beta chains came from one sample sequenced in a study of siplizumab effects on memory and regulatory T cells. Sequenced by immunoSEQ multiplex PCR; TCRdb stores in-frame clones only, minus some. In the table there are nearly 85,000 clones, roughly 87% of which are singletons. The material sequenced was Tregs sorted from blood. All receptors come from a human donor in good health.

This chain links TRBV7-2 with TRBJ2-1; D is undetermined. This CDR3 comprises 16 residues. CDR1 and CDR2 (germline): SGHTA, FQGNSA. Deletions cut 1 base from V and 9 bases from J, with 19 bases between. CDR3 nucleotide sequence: TGTGCCAGCAGCTTAGATGGGCCCTCGACTGGCGGTGAGCAGTTCTTC. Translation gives CASSLDGPSTGGEQFF.

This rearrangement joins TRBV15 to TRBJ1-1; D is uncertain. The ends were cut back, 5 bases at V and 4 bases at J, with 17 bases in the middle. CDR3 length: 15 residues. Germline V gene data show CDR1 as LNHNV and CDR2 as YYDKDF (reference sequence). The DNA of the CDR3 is TGTGCCACCAGCGATCCGTCCCTTTGGGGCACTGAAGCTTTCTTT. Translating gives CATSDPSLWGTEAFF.

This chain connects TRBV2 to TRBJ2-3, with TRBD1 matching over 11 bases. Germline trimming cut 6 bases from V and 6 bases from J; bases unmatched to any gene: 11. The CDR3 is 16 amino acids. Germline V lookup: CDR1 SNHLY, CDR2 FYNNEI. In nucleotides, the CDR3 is TGTGCCAGCAGCGTCGTGGACAGGGGGCGCTGGGATACGCAGTATTTT. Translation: CASSVVDRGRWDTQYF.

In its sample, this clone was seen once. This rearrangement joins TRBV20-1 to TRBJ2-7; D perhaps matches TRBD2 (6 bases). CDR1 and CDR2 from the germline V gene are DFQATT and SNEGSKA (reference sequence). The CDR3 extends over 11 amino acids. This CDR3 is CALEGRDEQYF. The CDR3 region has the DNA TGCGCCCTGGAGGGGCGGGACGAGCAGTACTTC.

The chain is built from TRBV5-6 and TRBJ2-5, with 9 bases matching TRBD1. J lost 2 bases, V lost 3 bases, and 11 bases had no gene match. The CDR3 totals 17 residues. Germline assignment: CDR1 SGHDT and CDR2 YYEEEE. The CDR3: CASSSLFRQGGQETQYF. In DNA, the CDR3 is TGTGCCAGCAGCTCCCTTTTCCGACAGGGGGGGCAAGAGACCCAGTACTTC. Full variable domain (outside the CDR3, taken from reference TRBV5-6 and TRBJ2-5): DAGVTQSPTHLIKTRGQQVTLRCSPKSGHDTVSWYQQALGQGPQFIFQYYEEEERQRGNFPDRFSGHQFPNYSSELNVNALLLGDSALYLCASSSLFRQGGQETQYFGPGTRLLVL.

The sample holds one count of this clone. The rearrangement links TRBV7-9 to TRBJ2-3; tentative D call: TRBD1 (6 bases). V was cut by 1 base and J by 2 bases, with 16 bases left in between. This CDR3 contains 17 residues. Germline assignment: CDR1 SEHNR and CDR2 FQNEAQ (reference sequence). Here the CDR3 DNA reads TGTGCCAGCAGCTTAGTTTGGACAGCGAGCTTCACAGATACGCAGTATTTT. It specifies CASSLVWTASFTDTQYF.

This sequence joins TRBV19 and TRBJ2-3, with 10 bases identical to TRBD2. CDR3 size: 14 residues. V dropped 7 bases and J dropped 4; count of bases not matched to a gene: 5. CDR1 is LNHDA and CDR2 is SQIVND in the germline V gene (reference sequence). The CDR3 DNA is TGTGCCAGTAAGGAGCGGGGGGGCCCAGATACGCAGTATTTT. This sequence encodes CASKERGGPDTQYF. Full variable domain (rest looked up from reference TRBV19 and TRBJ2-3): DGGITQSPKYLFRKEGQNVTLSCEQNLNHDAMYWYRQDPGQGLRLIYYSQIVNDFQKGDIAEGYSVSREKKESFPLTVTSAQKNPTAFYLCASKERGGPDTQYFGPGTRLTVL.

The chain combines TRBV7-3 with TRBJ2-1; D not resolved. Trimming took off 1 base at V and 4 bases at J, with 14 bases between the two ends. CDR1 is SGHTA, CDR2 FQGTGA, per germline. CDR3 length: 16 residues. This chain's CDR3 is CASSLRLQKGYNEQFF. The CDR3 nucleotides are TGTGCCAGCAGCTTAAGGCTACAAAAGGGTTACAATGAGCAGTTCTTC.

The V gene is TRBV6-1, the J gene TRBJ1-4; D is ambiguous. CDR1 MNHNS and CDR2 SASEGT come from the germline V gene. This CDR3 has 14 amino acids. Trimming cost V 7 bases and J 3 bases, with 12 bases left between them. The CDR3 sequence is CASKSLLANEKLFF. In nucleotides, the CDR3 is TGTGCCAGCAAGTCCCTCCTGGCTAATGAAAAACTGTTTTTT.

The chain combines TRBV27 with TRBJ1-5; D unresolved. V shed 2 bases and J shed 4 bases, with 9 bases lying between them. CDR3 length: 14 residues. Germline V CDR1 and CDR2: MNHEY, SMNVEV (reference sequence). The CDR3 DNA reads TGTGCCAGCAGTTTAGCCGGTGTTAATCAGCCCCAGCATTTT. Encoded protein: CASSLAGVNQPQHF.

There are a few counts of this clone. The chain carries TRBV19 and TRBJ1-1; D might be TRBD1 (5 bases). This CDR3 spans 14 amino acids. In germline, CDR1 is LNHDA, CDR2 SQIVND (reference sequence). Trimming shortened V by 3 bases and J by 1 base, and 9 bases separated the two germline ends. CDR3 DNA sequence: TGTGCCAGTAGTATGACTGGGGGGAACACTGAAGCTTTCTTT. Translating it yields CASSMTGGNTEAFF.

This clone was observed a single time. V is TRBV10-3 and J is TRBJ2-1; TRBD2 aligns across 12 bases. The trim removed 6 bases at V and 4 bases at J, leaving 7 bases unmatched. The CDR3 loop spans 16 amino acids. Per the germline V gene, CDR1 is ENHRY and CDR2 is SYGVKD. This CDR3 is CAISPDGTSGYNEQFF. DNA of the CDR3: TGTGCCATCAGCCCGGACGGGACTAGCGGGTACAATGAGCAGTTCTTC.

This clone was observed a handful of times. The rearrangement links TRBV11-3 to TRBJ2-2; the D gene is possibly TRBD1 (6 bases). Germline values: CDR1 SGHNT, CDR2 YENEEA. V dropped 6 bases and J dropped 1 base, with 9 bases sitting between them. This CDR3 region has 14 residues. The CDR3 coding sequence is TGTGCCAGCAGTGCGACAGGGAACACCGGGGAGCTGTTTTTT. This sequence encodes CASSATGNTGELFF.

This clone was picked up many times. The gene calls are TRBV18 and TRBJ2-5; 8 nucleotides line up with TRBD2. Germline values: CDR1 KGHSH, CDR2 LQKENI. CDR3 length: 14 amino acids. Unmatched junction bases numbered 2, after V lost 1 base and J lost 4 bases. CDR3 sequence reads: CASSPLAGGETQYF. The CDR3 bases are TGTGCCAGCTCACCACTCGCGGGGGGAGAGACCCAGTACTTC.

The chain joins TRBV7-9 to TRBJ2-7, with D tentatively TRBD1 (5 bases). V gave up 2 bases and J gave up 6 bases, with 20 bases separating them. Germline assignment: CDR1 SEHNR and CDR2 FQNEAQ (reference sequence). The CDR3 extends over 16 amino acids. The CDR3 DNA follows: TGTGCCAGCAGCTTATTGACTCTTCTGGGGCGGAGCGAGCAGTACTTC. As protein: CASSLLTLLGRSEQYF.

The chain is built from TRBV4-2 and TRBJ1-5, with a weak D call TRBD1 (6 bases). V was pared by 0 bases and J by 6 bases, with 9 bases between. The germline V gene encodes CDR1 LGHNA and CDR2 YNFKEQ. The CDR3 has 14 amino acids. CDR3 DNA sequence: TGTGCCAGCAGCCAAGATACAGGGCGTCAGCCCCAGCATTTT. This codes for CASSQDTGRQPQHF.

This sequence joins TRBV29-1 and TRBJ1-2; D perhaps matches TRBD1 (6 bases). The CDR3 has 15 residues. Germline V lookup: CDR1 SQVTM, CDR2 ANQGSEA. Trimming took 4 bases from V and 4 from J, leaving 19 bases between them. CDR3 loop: CSVVDRRGSSYGYTF. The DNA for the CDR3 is TGCAGCGTTGTCGACAGGAGGGGGTCAAGCTATGGCTACACCTTC.

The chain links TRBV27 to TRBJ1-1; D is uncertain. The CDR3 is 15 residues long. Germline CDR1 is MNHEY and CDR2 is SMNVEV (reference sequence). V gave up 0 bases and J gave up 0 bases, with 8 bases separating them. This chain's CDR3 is CASSLSPGMNTEAFF. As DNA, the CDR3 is TGTGCCAGCAGTTTATCGCCGGGCATGAACACTGAAGCTTTCTTT.

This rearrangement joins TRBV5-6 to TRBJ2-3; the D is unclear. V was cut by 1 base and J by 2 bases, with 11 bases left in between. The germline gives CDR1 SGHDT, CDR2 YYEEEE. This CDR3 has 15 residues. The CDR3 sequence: CASSLRVANTDTQYF. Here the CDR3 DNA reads TGTGCCAGCAGCTTGAGAGTAGCAAACACAGATACGCAGTATTTT.

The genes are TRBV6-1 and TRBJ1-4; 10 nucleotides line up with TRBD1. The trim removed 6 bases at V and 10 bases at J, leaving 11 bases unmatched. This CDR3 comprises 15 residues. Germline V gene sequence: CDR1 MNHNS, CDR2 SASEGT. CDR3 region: CASRNKDRGFGKLFF. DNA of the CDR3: TGTGCCAGCAGGAATAAGGACAGGGGGTTTGGAAAACTGTTTTTT.

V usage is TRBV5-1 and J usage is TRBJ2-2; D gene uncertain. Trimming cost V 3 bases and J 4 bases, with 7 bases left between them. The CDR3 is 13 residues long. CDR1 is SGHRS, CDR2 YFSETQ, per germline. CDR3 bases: TGCGCCAGCAGCTACATTAGCACCGGGGAGCTGTTTTTT. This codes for CASSYISTGELFF.

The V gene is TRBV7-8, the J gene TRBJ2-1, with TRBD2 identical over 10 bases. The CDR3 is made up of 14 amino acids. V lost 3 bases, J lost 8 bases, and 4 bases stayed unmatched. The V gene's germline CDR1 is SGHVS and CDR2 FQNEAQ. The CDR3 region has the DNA TGTGCCAGCAGCTTCGAGCGGGGGGGCCATGAGCAGTTCTTC. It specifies CASSFERGGHEQFF.

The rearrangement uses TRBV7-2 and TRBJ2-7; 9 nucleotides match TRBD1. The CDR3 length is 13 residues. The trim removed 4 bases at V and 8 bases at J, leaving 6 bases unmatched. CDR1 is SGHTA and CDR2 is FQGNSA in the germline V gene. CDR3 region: CASSSGTGWKQYF. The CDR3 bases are TGTGCCAGCAGCTCCGGGACAGGGTGGAAGCAGTACTTC.

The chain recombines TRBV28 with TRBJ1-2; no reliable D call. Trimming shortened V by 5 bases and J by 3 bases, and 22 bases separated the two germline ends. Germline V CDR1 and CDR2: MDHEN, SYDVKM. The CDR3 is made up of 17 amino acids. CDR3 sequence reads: CASSLVFAGSLHYGYTF. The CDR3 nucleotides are TGTGCCAGCAGTCTGGTATTTGCGGGCAGCCTACACTATGGCTACACCTTC.

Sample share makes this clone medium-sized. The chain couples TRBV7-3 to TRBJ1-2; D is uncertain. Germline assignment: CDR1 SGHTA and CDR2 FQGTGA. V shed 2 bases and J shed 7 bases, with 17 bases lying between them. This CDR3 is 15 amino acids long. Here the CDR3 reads CASSLDSGGRGGYTF. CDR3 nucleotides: TGTGCCAGCAGCTTAGATTCGGGAGGCCGGGGTGGCTACACCTTC.

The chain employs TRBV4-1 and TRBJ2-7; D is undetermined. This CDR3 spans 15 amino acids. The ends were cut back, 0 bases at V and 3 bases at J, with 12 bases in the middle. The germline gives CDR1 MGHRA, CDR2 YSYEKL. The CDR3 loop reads CASSQEGSYYYEQYF. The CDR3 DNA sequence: TGCGCCAGCAGCCAAGAAGGTAGTTACTACTACGAGCAGTACTTC.

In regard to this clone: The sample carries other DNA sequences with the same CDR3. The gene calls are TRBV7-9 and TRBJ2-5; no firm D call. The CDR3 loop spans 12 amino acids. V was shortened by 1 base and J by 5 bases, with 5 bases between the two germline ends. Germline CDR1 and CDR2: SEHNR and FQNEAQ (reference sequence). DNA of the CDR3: TGTGCCAGCAGCTTAGTAGGGGAGACCCAGTACTTC. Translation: CASSLVGETQYF.

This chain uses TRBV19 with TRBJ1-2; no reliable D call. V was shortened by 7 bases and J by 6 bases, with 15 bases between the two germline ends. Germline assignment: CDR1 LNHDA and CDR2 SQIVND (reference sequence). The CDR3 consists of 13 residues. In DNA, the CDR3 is TGTGCCAGTACACACAGACCTGCCAATGGCTACACCTTC. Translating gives CASTHRPANGYTF.

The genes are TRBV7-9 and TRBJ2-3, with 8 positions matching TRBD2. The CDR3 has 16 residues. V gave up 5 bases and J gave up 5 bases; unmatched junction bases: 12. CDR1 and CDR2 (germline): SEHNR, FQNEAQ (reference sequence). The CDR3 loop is CASSQQTGGGRDTQYF. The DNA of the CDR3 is TGTGCCAGCAGCCAACAGACGGGCGGGGGGAGAGATACGCAGTATTTT.

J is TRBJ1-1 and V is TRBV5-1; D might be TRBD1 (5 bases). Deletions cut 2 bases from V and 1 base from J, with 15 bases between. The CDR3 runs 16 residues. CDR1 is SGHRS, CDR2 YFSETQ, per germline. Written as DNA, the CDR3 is TGCGCCAGCAGCTTCACGCCCGGAACAGGGAACACTGAAGCTTTCTTT. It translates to CASSFTPGTGNTEAFF. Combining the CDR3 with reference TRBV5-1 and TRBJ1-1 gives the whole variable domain KAGVTQTPRYLIKTRGQQVTLSCSPISGHRSVSWYQQTPGQGLQFLFEYFSETQRNKGNFPGRFSGRQFSNSRSEMNVSTLELGDSALYLCASSFTPGTGNTEAFFGQGTRLTVV.